This is a list of T cell receptor beta chains from one sample in a study of spatial heterogeneity in lung cancer. A single record per CDR3 protein comes from TCRdb applying MiXCR to the 5' RACE reads. The sample consists of around 8,100 distinct CDR3 sequences, 5.4% of them appearing once. The sample in question was lung tumor tissue, obtained at surgery. These receptors originate from a male donor with early-stage non-small cell lung cancer. Each CDR3 is given with its conserved first and last residue. D genes are given only for firm matches. Size values are once, few and many counts, or a class for expanded clones, and some rows have none.

clone_size: many
d_call: .
v_call: TRBV5-4
j_call: TRBJ2-7
cdr3_aa: CASSPGTFLSYEQYF
cdr3_nt: TGTGCCAGCAGCCCGGGGACTTTCCTCTCCTACGAGCAGTACTTC

clone_size: many
d_call: .
v_call: TRBV29-1
j_call: TRBJ1-3
cdr3_aa: CSVGTPFSGNTIYF
cdr3_nt: TGCAGCGTTGGGACCCCTTTCTCAGGAAACACCATATATTTT

clone_size: many
d_call: TRBD1
v_call: TRBV30
j_call: TRBJ1-5
cdr3_aa: CAWSVGGGGQPQHF
cdr3_nt: TGTGCCTGGAGTGTAGGAGGGGGCGGTCAGCCCCAGCATTTT

clone_size: .
d_call: .
v_call: TRBV12-3/TRBV12-4
j_call: TRBJ2-5
cdr3_aa: CASSFGGRETQYF
cdr3_nt: TGTGCCAGCAGTTTTGGAGGGAGAGAGACCCAGTACTTC

clone_size: many
d_call: TRBD1
v_call: TRBV12-3/TRBV12-4
j_call: TRBJ1-6
cdr3_aa: CASSRQGASPLHF
cdr3_nt: TGTGCCAGCAGTCGACAGGGGGCTTCACCCCTCCACTTT

clone_size: many
d_call: .
v_call: TRBV2
j_call: TRBJ1-1
cdr3_aa: CASRANGDTEAFF
cdr3_nt: TGTGCCAGCAGGGCCAACGGGGACACTGAAGCTTTCTTT

clone_size: many
d_call: .
v_call: TRBV24-1
j_call: TRBJ2-6
cdr3_aa: CATSDWGRSSSGANVLTF
cdr3_nt: TGTGCCACCAGTGATTGGGGCAGAAGCTCCTCTGGGGCCAACGTCCTGACTTTC

clone_size: many
d_call: TRBD1
v_call: TRBV18
j_call: TRBJ2-1
cdr3_aa: CASSSGQDDEQFF
cdr3_nt: TGTGCCAGCTCGTCGGGACAGGACGATGAGCAGTTCTTC

clone_size: many
d_call: TRBD1
v_call: TRBV9
j_call: TRBJ1-4
cdr3_aa: CASSALPGQGNEKLFF
cdr3_nt: TGTGCCAGCAGCGCGCTACCGGGACAGGGAAATGAAAAACTGTTTTTT

clone_size: medium-sized
d_call: .
v_call: TRBV15
j_call: TRBJ2-1
cdr3_aa: CATSRDWISYNEQFF
cdr3_nt: TGTGCCACCAGCAGAGATTGGATTTCCTACAATGAGCAGTTCTTC

clone_size: many
d_call: .
v_call: TRBV20-1
j_call: TRBJ2-3
cdr3_aa: CSASPGLEVDTQYF
cdr3_nt: TGCAGTGCTAGCCCGGGGCTAGAGGTAGATACGCAGTATTTT

clone_size: many
d_call: .
v_call: TRBV5-6
j_call: TRBJ1-1
cdr3_aa: CASSPRGGTMNTEAFF
cdr3_nt: TGTGCCAGCAGCCCTCGGGGAGGGACCATGAACACTGAAGCTTTCTTT

clone_size: few
d_call: TRBD2
v_call: TRBV5-1
j_call: TRBJ2-3
cdr3_aa: CASSSKLAVLETDTQYF
cdr3_nt: TGCGCCAGCAGCTCCAAACTAGCGGTCCTTGAGACAGATACGCAGTATTTT

clone_size: many
d_call: .
v_call: TRBV6-1
j_call: TRBJ1-5
cdr3_aa: CASSVRRNQPQHF
cdr3_nt: TGTGCCAGCAGTGTCCGGAGAAATCAGCCCCAGCATTTT

clone_size: many
d_call: .
v_call: TRBV11-3
j_call: TRBJ2-5
cdr3_aa: CASSLGADSQETQYF
cdr3_nt: TGTGCCAGCAGCTTGGGTGCGGACAGTCAAGAGACCCAGTACTTC

clone_size: many
d_call: .
v_call: TRBV5-4
j_call: TRBJ1-1
cdr3_aa: CASSSDSLEAFF
cdr3_nt: TGTGCCAGCAGCTCAGACAGCCTTGAGGCTTTCTTT

clone_size: medium-sized
d_call: .
v_call: TRBV20-1
j_call: TRBJ2-3
cdr3_aa: CSARLGMTDTQYF
cdr3_nt: TGCAGTGCTAGGCTAGGGATGACAGATACGCAGTATTTT

clone_size: .
d_call: .
v_call: TRBV5-1
j_call: TRBJ2-1
cdr3_aa: CASSRDTHEQFF
cdr3_nt: TGCGCCAGCAGCCGGGACACGCATGAGCAGTTCTTC

clone_size: few
d_call: .
v_call: TRBV7-6
j_call: TRBJ1-6
cdr3_aa: CASSLRNSPLHF
cdr3_nt: TGTGCCAGCAGCTTAAGGAATTCACCCCTCCACTTT

clone_size: few
d_call: .
v_call: TRBV20-1
j_call: TRBJ2-3
cdr3_aa: CSAPRTASTDTQYF
cdr3_nt: TGCAGTGCTCCCCGTACAGCTAGCACAGATACGCAGTATTTT

clone_size: medium-sized
d_call: .
v_call: TRBV4-1
j_call: TRBJ1-2
cdr3_aa: CASSRQGDYGYTF
cdr3_nt: TGCGCCAGCAGCCGACAAGGAGACTATGGCTACACCTTC

clone_size: many
d_call: TRBD1
v_call: TRBV11-2
j_call: TRBJ1-1
cdr3_aa: CASRVTGLFAEAFF
cdr3_nt: TGTGCCAGCAGGGTGACAGGGTTATTTGCTGAAGCTTTCTTT

clone_size: many
d_call: .
v_call: TRBV24-1
j_call: TRBJ1-2
cdr3_aa: CATSDSADDYGYTF
cdr3_nt: TGTGCCACCAGTGACTCGGCAGATGACTATGGCTACACCTTC

clone_size: many
d_call: TRBD2
v_call: TRBV5-5
j_call: TRBJ2-3
cdr3_aa: CASSLDGTRTDTQYF
cdr3_nt: TGTGCCAGCAGCTTGGACGGGACTAGGACAGATACGCAGTATTTT

clone_size: many
d_call: TRBD2
v_call: TRBV5-4
j_call: TRBJ2-1
cdr3_aa: CASSLVLAGGREQFF
cdr3_nt: TGTGCCAGCAGCTTGGTGCTAGCGGGGGGGCGTGAGCAGTTCTTC

clone_size: many
d_call: .
v_call: TRBV5-1
j_call: TRBJ2-5
cdr3_aa: CASSPVLSGQETQYF
cdr3_nt: TGCGCCAGCAGCCCCGTCCTAAGCGGGCAAGAGACCCAGTACTTC

clone_size: .
d_call: TRBD2
v_call: TRBV7-2
j_call: TRBJ2-5
cdr3_aa: CASSPGLGYQETQYF
cdr3_nt: TGTGCCAGCAGCCCGGGACTAGGTTACCAAGAGACCCAGTACTTC

clone_size: few
d_call: .
v_call: TRBV2
j_call: TRBJ2-1
cdr3_aa: CASSERAGVGPYNEQFF
cdr3_nt: TGTGCCAGCAGTGAACGGGCAGGGGTAGGACCCTACAATGAGCAGTTCTTC

clone_size: many
d_call: .
v_call: TRBV10-3
j_call: TRBJ2-3
cdr3_aa: CAISPSSATDTQYF
cdr3_nt: TGTGCCATCAGTCCTAGCAGCGCAACAGATACGCAGTATTTT

clone_size: many
d_call: .
v_call: TRBV29-1
j_call: TRBJ1-2
cdr3_aa: CSVEFHFANYGYTF
cdr3_nt: TGCAGCGTTGAGTTTCACTTTGCTAACTATGGCTACACCTTC

clone_size: many
d_call: .
v_call: TRBV28
j_call: TRBJ1-3
cdr3_aa: CASSPPVDPTIYF
cdr3_nt: TGTGCCAGCAGTCCCCCGGTCGACCCTACCATATATTTT

clone_size: many
d_call: .
v_call: TRBV20-1
j_call: TRBJ1-5
cdr3_aa: CSARDRRGGDQPQHF
cdr3_nt: TGCAGTGCTAGAGATCGTCGAGGGGGGGATCAGCCCCAGCATTTT

clone_size: medium-sized
d_call: TRBD1
v_call: TRBV4-1
j_call: TRBJ1-4
cdr3_aa: CASSQESRGVGKLFF
cdr3_nt: TGCGCCAGCAGCCAAGAATCCAGGGGGGTGGGAAAACTGTTTTTT

clone_size: many
d_call: .
v_call: TRBV7-2
j_call: TRBJ2-3
cdr3_aa: CASSPDSLGTDTQYF
cdr3_nt: TGTGCCAGCAGCCCCGATTCCTTGGGCACAGATACGCAGTATTTT

clone_size: medium-sized
d_call: TRBD2
v_call: TRBV6-2/TRBV6-3
j_call: TRBJ2-5
cdr3_aa: CASSSSYGLARETQYF
cdr3_nt: TGTGCCAGCAGTAGCTCCTACGGACTAGCAAGGGAGACCCAGTACTTC

clone_size: many
d_call: TRBD2
v_call: TRBV5-1
j_call: TRBJ2-1
cdr3_aa: CASSSKRGAYNEQFF
cdr3_nt: TGCGCCAGCAGCTCGAAGCGGGGGGCTTACAATGAGCAGTTCTTC

clone_size: many
d_call: .
v_call: TRBV29-1
j_call: TRBJ2-2
cdr3_aa: CSVGRDPNTGELFF
cdr3_nt: TGCAGCGTTGGAAGGGATCCTAACACCGGGGAGCTGTTTTTT

clone_size: many
d_call: TRBD1
v_call: TRBV6-1
j_call: TRBJ2-5
cdr3_aa: CASSRGGQAETQYF
cdr3_nt: TGTGCCAGCAGTAGAGGAGGACAGGCAGAGACCCAGTACTTC

clone_size: .
d_call: TRBD1
v_call: TRBV9
j_call: TRBJ2-1
cdr3_aa: CASSSGQNYNEQFF
cdr3_nt: TGTGCCAGCAGCTCGGGACAGAACTACAATGAGCAGTTCTTC

clone_size: .
d_call: TRBD2
v_call: TRBV6-2/TRBV6-3
j_call: TRBJ2-2
cdr3_aa: CASSKGGTSGTGELFF
cdr3_nt: TGTGCCAGCAGCAAAGGCGGGACTAGCGGCACCGGGGAGCTGTTTTTT

clone_size: many
d_call: TRBD1
v_call: TRBV7-2
j_call: TRBJ2-1
cdr3_aa: CASSGDSSSYNEQFF
cdr3_nt: TGTGCCAGCAGCGGGGACAGTAGCTCCTACAATGAGCAGTTCTTC

clone_size: few
d_call: TRBD1
v_call: TRBV7-9
j_call: TRBJ1-4
cdr3_aa: CASGQGASNEKLFF
cdr3_nt: TGTGCCAGCGGGCAGGGGGCATCTAATGAAAAACTGTTTTTT

clone_size: many
d_call: TRBD1
v_call: TRBV19
j_call: TRBJ1-5
cdr3_aa: CASSIAGQGYSNQPQHF
cdr3_nt: TGTGCCAGTAGTATCGCGGGACAGGGCTATAGCAATCAGCCCCAGCATTTT

clone_size: many
d_call: .
v_call: TRBV29-1
j_call: TRBJ2-1
cdr3_aa: CSVVSRRGNEQFF
cdr3_nt: TGCAGCGTTGTGTCGCGCCGGGGCAATGAGCAGTTCTTC

clone_size: large
d_call: TRBD2
v_call: TRBV6-5
j_call: TRBJ2-5
cdr3_aa: CASSYGGDHQETQYF
cdr3_nt: TGTGCCAGCAGTTACGGGGGGGACCACCAAGAGACCCAGTACTTC

clone_size: many
d_call: TRBD1
v_call: TRBV7-2
j_call: TRBJ1-3
cdr3_aa: CASSPGTGGTGSGNTIYF
cdr3_nt: TGTGCCAGCAGCCCCGGGACAGGGGGAACAGGCTCTGGAAACACCATATATTTT

clone_size: few
d_call: .
v_call: TRBV12-3/TRBV12-4
j_call: TRBJ2-7
cdr3_aa: CASSPMASSYEQYF
cdr3_nt: TGTGCCAGCAGTCCGATGGCTAGCTCCTACGAGCAGTACTTC

clone_size: medium-sized
d_call: TRBD2
v_call: TRBV27
j_call: TRBJ2-7
cdr3_aa: CASSLGLAGAYEQYF
cdr3_nt: TGTGCCAGCAGTTTGGGACTAGCGGGAGCCTACGAGCAGTACTTC

clone_size: many
d_call: .
v_call: TRBV6-1
j_call: TRBJ1-5
cdr3_aa: CASSLRGDQPQHF
cdr3_nt: TGTGCCAGCAGCCTCCGAGGGGATCAGCCCCAGCATTTT

clone_size: few
d_call: .
v_call: TRBV27
j_call: TRBJ2-2
cdr3_aa: CASSTIINTGELFF
cdr3_nt: TGTGCCAGCAGTACCATAATTAACACCGGGGAGCTGTTTTTT

clone_size: many
d_call: TRBD2
v_call: TRBV10-3
j_call: TRBJ2-3
cdr3_aa: CAMGLAGGPTDTQYF
cdr3_nt: TGTGCCATGGGACTAGCGGGAGGGCCGACAGATACGCAGTATTTT

clone_size: many
d_call: .
v_call: TRBV3-1
j_call: TRBJ1-2
cdr3_aa: CASSPDSLGYGYTF
cdr3_nt: TGTGCCAGCAGCCCGGACAGCCTAGGGTATGGCTACACCTTC

clone_size: many
d_call: TRBD2
v_call: TRBV10-3
j_call: TRBJ2-7
cdr3_aa: CAISGTSVLGEQYF
cdr3_nt: TGTGCCATCAGTGGGACTAGCGTCCTAGGCGAGCAGTACTTC

clone_size: many
d_call: TRBD1
v_call: TRBV7-2
j_call: TRBJ2-7
cdr3_aa: CASSPDRSYYEQYF
cdr3_nt: TGTGCCAGCAGCCCGGACAGGTCATACTACGAGCAGTACTTC

clone_size: few
d_call: TRBD1
v_call: TRBV6-1
j_call: TRBJ2-2
cdr3_aa: CASSLGQGSGELFF
cdr3_nt: TGTGCCAGCAGTCTTGGACAGGGCTCCGGGGAGCTGTTTTTT

clone_size: many
d_call: .
v_call: TRBV27
j_call: TRBJ2-3
cdr3_aa: CASSFAGVGTDTQYF
cdr3_nt: TGTGCCAGCAGTTTTGCAGGAGTGGGAACAGATACGCAGTATTTT

clone_size: .
d_call: .
v_call: TRBV6-5
j_call: TRBJ2-1
cdr3_aa: CASSPQGYNEQFF
cdr3_nt: TGTGCCAGCAGTCCCCAGGGCTACAATGAGCAGTTCTTC